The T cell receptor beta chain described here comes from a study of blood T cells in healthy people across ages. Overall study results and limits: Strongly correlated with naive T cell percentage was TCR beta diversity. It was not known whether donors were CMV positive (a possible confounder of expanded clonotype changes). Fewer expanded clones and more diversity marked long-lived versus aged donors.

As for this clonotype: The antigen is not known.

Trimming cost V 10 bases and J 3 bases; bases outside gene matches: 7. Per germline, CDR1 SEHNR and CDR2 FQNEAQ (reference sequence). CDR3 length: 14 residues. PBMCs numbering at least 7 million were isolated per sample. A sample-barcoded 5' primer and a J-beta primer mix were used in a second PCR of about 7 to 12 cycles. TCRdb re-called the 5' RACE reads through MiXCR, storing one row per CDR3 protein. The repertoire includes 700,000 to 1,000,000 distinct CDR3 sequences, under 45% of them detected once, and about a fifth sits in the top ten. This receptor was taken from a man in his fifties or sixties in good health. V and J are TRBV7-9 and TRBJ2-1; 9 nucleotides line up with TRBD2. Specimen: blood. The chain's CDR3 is CAIGTSSLYNEQFF. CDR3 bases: TGTGCCATCGGGACTAGCTCTCTCTACAATGAGCAGTTCTTC.